The table lists the clone carrying this TCR beta chain with a few counts. The record originates from a study of T cells after yellow fever vaccination. One entry per CDR3 protein, called by TCRdb with MiXCR from the 5' RACE reads. The sample yields about 510,000 distinct CDR3 sequences, 21% seen once. Trimming took off 9 bases at V and 3 bases at J, with 17 bases between the two ends. The CDR3 spans 14 residues. CDR1 WSHSY and CDR2 SAAADI come from the germline V gene. The chain recombines TRBV10-2 with TRBJ1-1; the D gene is possibly TRBD1 (6 bases). The receptor was derived from a man younger than 30 who received the YFV17D yellow fever vaccine. The source was PBMCs, collected roughly 20 days after the first yellow fever vaccination. This chain's CDR3 is CASGGSSSYTEAFF. DNA of the CDR3: TGCGCCAGTGGGGGCTCGTCGAGCTACACTGAAGCTTTCTTT.